What follows describes a single T cell receptor beta chain. Its target is unknown. This entry comes from a study of response to subunit inactivated influenza vaccine. Study-wide findings and caveats: Authors proposed each seasonal influenza vaccination draws in few new T cells.

TCRdb re-called the RT-PCR reads through MiXCR, storing one row per CDR3 protein. This table has under 750,000 distinct CDR3 sequences, approximately 10% appearing once. Trimming removed 7 bases from V and 5 bases from J; junction bases left unmatched: 16. CDR3 size: 16 residues. The source material was PBMCs from blood, sampled on the day of vaccination. The genes are TRBV12-3 or TRBV12-4 and TRBJ2-7, with 8 bases that match TRBD2. The receptor was derived from a man over 45 who received an inactivated influenza vaccine. DNA for the CDR3: TGTGCCAGCACCCATCGCGGGGGTAACGGGAGGGACGAGCAGTACTTC. Its translation is CASTHRGGNGRDEQYF.